The 18 T cell receptor beta chains reported below all come from one sample, sequenced in a study of blood T cell repertoires in COVID-19. Profiled with immunoSEQ multiplex PCR; TCRdb holds only in-frame clones, not every one. The data hold more than 120,000 clones, with more than 75% observed a single time. Sequencing was done on a sample of peripheral blood. All receptors come from a woman in her forties or fifties with active or convalescent COVID-19.

As to this clone: Other DNA variants within this sample encode the same CDR3. The genes are TRBV9 and TRBJ2-3; TRBD2 might be the D (6 bases). The CDR3 has 14 residues. In germline, CDR1 is SGDLS, CDR2 YYNGEE. Trimming took off 2 bases at V and 0 bases at J, with 7 bases between the two ends. CDR3 sequence: CASSVSGSTDTQYF. The CDR3, as DNA: TGTGCCAGCAGCGTGAGCGGGAGCACAGATACGCAGTATTTT. Complete variable domain (other parts from reference TRBV9 and TRBJ2-3): DSGVTQTPKHLITATGQRVTLRCSPRSGDLSVYWYQQSLDQGLQFLIQYYNGEERAKGNILERFSAQQFPDLHSELNLSSLELGDSALYFCASSVSGSTDTQYFGPGTRLTVL.

The chain is built from TRBV6-5 and TRBJ1-3; TRBD1 aligns across 9 bases. V lost 2 bases and J lost 2; bases outside the gene matches: 1. Germline CDR1 MNHEY, CDR2 SVGAGI. CDR3 length equals 15 residues. This chain's CDR3 is CASSYGDRAGNTIYF. As DNA, the CDR3 is TGTGCCAGCAGTTACGGGGACAGGGCTGGAAACACCATATATTTT.

The chain couples TRBV7-2 to TRBJ2-3; TRBD1 is a possible D gene (6 bases). V lost 3 bases and J 4 bases, leaving 8 bases between the germline ends. Germline CDR1 is SGHTA and CDR2 is FQGNSA. The CDR3 totals 13 residues. This CDR3 is CASSLNRADTQYF. CDR3 bases: TGTGCCAGCAGCTTGAACAGGGCAGATACGCAGTATTTT.

V usage is TRBV29-1 and J usage is TRBJ2-7; perhaps TRBD1 as D (6 bases). This CDR3 is built from 12 residues. Trimming pared 3 bases from V and 3 bases from J, leaving 9 bases between. Germline V gene lookup returns CDR1 SQVTM and CDR2 ANQGSEA. The CDR3 spells CSVEQGNYEQYF. As DNA, the CDR3 is TGCAGCGTTGAGCAGGGGAACTACGAGCAGTACTTC.

The CDR3 DNA reads TGTGCCAGCAGCCTCGGCACTAGCGGGAGAGCAGATACGCAGTATTTT. This sequence encodes CASSLGTSGRADTQYF. The V and J genes are TRBV5-4 and TRBJ2-3, with TRBD2 matching over 11 bases. Germline CDR1 and CDR2: SGHNT and YYREEE (reference sequence). The CDR3 has 16 amino acids. The V segment lost 4 bases and the J segment 4 bases; nucleotides outside the gene matches: 8.

This chain uses TRBV20-1 with TRBJ1-1, with 9 bases fitting TRBD1. This CDR3 comprises 11 residues. The V segment lost 6 bases and the J segment 11 bases; nucleotides outside the gene matches: 7. Germline V CDR1 and CDR2: DFQATT, SNEGSKA (reference sequence). CDR3 sequence reads: CSAPTGGRAFF. DNA of the CDR3: TGCAGTGCGCCCACAGGGGGCAGGGCTTTCTTT.

The chain joins TRBV7-2 to TRBJ1-1, with a weak D call TRBD1 (5 bases). V was cut by 1 base and J by 8 bases, with 11 bases left in between. The CDR3 length is 13 residues. The germline V gene has CDR1 SGHTA and CDR2 FQGNSA. The CDR3 bases are TGTGCCAGCAGCTTAGAGGCGTCAGGGGAAGCTTTCTTT. This translates into CASSLEASGEAFF.

The chain uses TRBV5-1 and TRBJ1-6; perhaps TRBD1 as D (6 bases). Trimming shortened V by 0 bases and J by 10 bases, and 11 bases separated the two germline ends. The CDR3 length is 14 residues. The germline CDR1 and CDR2 sequences are SGHRS and YFSETQ. CDR3 coding DNA: TGCGCCAGCAGCTTGGTTGGGGGCCTCTCACCCCTCCACTTT. It yields the protein CASSLVGGLSPLHF.

The chain carries TRBV10-2 and TRBJ2-3; 8 bases match TRBD2. Germline trimming cut 7 bases from V and 0 bases from J; bases unmatched to any gene: 6. Germline V gene sequence: CDR1 WSHSY, CDR2 SAAADI. This CDR3 comprises 15 residues. The CDR3 coding sequence is TGCGCCAGCACCCCACTAGCGGTGAGCACAGATACGCAGTATTTT. This gives the protein CASTPLAVSTDTQYF.

This chain connects TRBV5-1 to TRBJ2-4; 8 bases map to TRBD1. The germline gives CDR1 SGHRS, CDR2 YFSETQ. The V and J ends lost 4 bases and 7 bases, in that order; junction bases with no gene match: 4. The CDR3 loop spans 13 amino acids. CDR3 nucleotide sequence: TGCGCCAGCAGCATAAGACAGGGGAACATTCAGTACTTC. Its translation: CASSIRQGNIQYF.

The chain carries TRBV5-1 and TRBJ2-2; 11 bases are shared with TRBD2. The germline gives CDR1 SGHRS, CDR2 YFSETQ. CDR3 length equals 16 residues. V was clipped by 1 base and J by 1 base; unmatched bases: 0. CDR3 region: CASSLTSGGNTGELFF. The CDR3 DNA reads as TGCGCCAGCAGCTTGACTAGCGGGGGGAACACCGGGGAGCTGTTTTTT.

The chain couples TRBV7-9 to TRBJ1-6; 7 bases agree with TRBD1. CDR3 length: 15 residues. Germline CDR1 reads SEHNR; CDR2 reads FQNEAQ (reference sequence). Losses at the gene ends were 7 bases for V and 6 bases for J; bases not matched to a gene: 9. The CDR3 region has the DNA TGTGCCAGCACCCTCGACAGGGTTGGTAATTCACCCCTCCACTTT. Protein: CASTLDRVGNSPLHF.

The chain is built from TRBV27 and TRBJ1-3, with no clear D. The ends were cut back, 5 bases at V and 7 bases at J, with 12 bases in the middle. CDR3 length equals 13 residues. CDR1 and CDR2 from the germline V gene are MNHEY and SMNVEV (reference sequence). The CDR3 DNA is TGTGCCAGCAGTACGGGTAGAGGCAACACCATATATTTT. Translated: CASSTGRGNTIYF.

The chain recombines TRBV6-2 or TRBV6-3 with TRBJ1-2; D may be TRBD1 (6 bases). Germline CDR1 reads MNHEY; CDR2 reads SVGEGT. V lost 2 bases and J 4 bases, leaving 14 bases between the germline ends. The CDR3 runs to 15 residues. In DNA form, the CDR3 reads TGTGCCAGCAGTTACCCCTTAGGGGGTACCTATGGCTACACCTTC. Its protein product is CASSYPLGGTYGYTF.

The V gene is TRBV6-5, the J gene TRBJ2-3, with 11 bases that match TRBD2. Trimming cost V 7 bases and J 6 bases; bases outside gene matches: 3. The CDR3 loop spans 13 amino acids. Looked up from germline, CDR1 is MNHEY and CDR2 is SVGAGI. The CDR3 loop is CASIAGGRDTQYF. In DNA form, the CDR3 reads TGTGCCAGCATAGCGGGGGGGCGTGATACGCAGTATTTT.

This rearrangement joins TRBV24-1 to TRBJ2-3, with 12 positions matching TRBD2. The CDR3 runs 16 residues. V dropped 4 bases and J dropped 5; count of bases not matched to a gene: 6. CDR1 KGHDR and CDR2 SFDVKD come from the germline V gene. Written as DNA, the CDR3 is TGTGCCACCAGTGACCCGACTAGCGGGGGAGTAGATACGCAGTATTTT. Its protein product is CATSDPTSGGVDTQYF.

The genes are TRBV7-2 and TRBJ2-1; D remains unclear. Germline CDR1 SGHTA, CDR2 FQGNSA. The CDR3 consists of 13 residues. Trimming cost V 2 bases and J 4 bases, with 6 bases left between them. The CDR3 region has the DNA TGTGCCAGCAGCTTACCCTTTTACAATGAGCAGTTCTTC. It encodes CASSLPFYNEQFF. Drawing the rest from reference TRBV7-2 and TRBJ2-1, the complete variable domain is GAGVSQSPSNKVTEKGKDVELRCDPISGHTALYWYRQSLGQGLEFLIYFQGNSAPDKSGLPSDRFSAERTGGSVSTLTIQRTQQEDSAVYLCASSLPFYNEQFFGPGTRLTVL.

The rearrangement links TRBV6-4 to TRBJ1-1, with TRBD1 as a possible D gene (6 bases). V was clipped by 3 bases and J by 1 base, with 12 bases between them. Germline loops: CDR1 MRHNA, CDR2 SNTAGT. The CDR3 length is 15 residues. This CDR3 reads CASSESGAGNTEAFF. DNA of the CDR3: TGTGCCAGCAGTGAATCAGGGGCCGGGAACACTGAAGCTTTCTTT.